This T cell receptor beta chain was observed in a study of blood T cells in healthy people across ages. Study-wide points: Relative to aged donors, long-lived donors carried more naive CD4+ cells and displayed higher diversity. Unsorted PBMCs ruled out conclusive naive versus antigen-experienced comparison.

Next came a second PCR, run for roughly 6 to 11 cycles, which used a sample-barcoded 5' primer along with a J-beta primer mix. Each cDNA was tagged by a template-switch adaptor containing 12 random nucleotides. TCRdb analysed the 5' RACE reads with MiXCR anew, one entry per CDR3 protein. The repertoire holds over 1,200,000 distinct CDR3 sequences, with approximately 60% as singletons. The CDR3 is 14 amino acids. In germline, CDR1 is MNHEY, CDR2 SVGEGT. V lost 6 bases and J 3 bases, leaving 14 bases between the germline ends. To note about this clonotype: The target antigen is unknown.

Total RNA amounts of at least 5.5 micrograms were extracted per sample. The chain uses TRBV6-2 or TRBV6-3 and TRBJ2-5, with a possible D match to TRBD1 (6 bases). The TCR originated in a man between 18 and 35 years old in good health. The sequenced sample consisted of blood. CDR3 nucleotide sequence: TGTGCCAGCAGACTCGGACAGCAAGAAGAGACCCAGTACTTC. Its protein product is CASRLGQQEETQYF.